Listed below are T cell receptor beta chains from one sample, sequenced in a study of shared clonotypes between healthy human individuals. Using immunoSEQ multiplex PCR, the repertoire was profiled, and TCRdb retains in-frame clones only, with some absent. The sample has approximately 400,000 clones, about 96% seen once; the top ten hold 0.32%. Sequencing input: memory CD8+ T cells sorted from blood. The receptors stem from a young man in good health. CDR3s include the opening cysteine and the closing phenylalanine or tryptophan. Each record gives: V gene, clone size, D gene, J gene, CDR3 protein, CDR3 DNA. D genes are given only for firm matches. The listing skips clone size in some rows; elsewhere it reads once, few, many or a size class.

TRBV5-1	NA	NA	TRBJ2-7	CASSPRQDSYEQYF	TGCGCCAGCAGCCCAAGACAGGACTCCTACGAGCAGTACTTC
TRBV7-9	NA	NA	TRBJ1-4	CASSDREKLFF	TGTGCCAGCAGCGACAGGGAAAAACTGTTTTTT
TRBV6-1	NA	NA	TRBJ2-5	CASSEVGAVPYF	TGTGCCAGCAGTGAAGTGGGCGCAGTACCGTACTTC
TRBV28	NA	NA	TRBJ1-2	CASTDSQYGYTF	TGTGCCAGCACAGACAGTCAGTATGGCTACACCTTC
TRBV5-8	NA	NA	TRBJ2-1	CASSSRVEQFF	TGTGCCAGCAGCTCCAGAGTAGAGCAGTTCTTC
TRBV15	NA	NA	TRBJ2-3	CATSRKGPIDTQYF	TGTGCCACCAGCAGAAAAGGACCCATAGATACGCAGTATTTT
TRBV18	NA	TRBD2	TRBJ2-5	CASSPPIAGVLETQYF	TGTGCCAGCTCACCACCTATAGCGGGAGTACTAGAGACCCAGTACTTC
TRBV30	NA	TRBD2	TRBJ2-7	CAWSHGTSGSYEQYF	TGTGCCTGGAGCCACGGGACTAGCGGCTCCTACGAGCAGTACTTC
TRBV9	NA	TRBD2	TRBJ2-1	CASNLNGLADNEQFF	TGTGCCAGCAATCTAAATGGACTAGCGGACAATGAGCAGTTCTTC
TRBV6-5	NA	NA	TRBJ1-2	CASSLKGNGYTF	TGTGCCAGCAGTTTAAAAGGCAATGGCTACACCTTC
TRBV20-1	NA	NA	TRBJ1-2	CSPQAGYGYTF	TGCAGCCCACAGGCAGGGTATGGCTACACCTTC
TRBV5-1	NA	NA	TRBJ2-3	CASSVGSTDTQYF	TGCGCCAGCAGCGTAGGAAGCACAGATACGCAGTATTTT
TRBV27	NA	NA	TRBJ2-5	CASIPRAGSETQYF	TGTGCCAGCATCCCCCGGGCGGGAAGCGAGACCCAGTACTTC
TRBV25-1	NA	NA	TRBJ2-5	CASSPLGPAGSTQYF	TGTGCCAGCAGTCCCCTTGGGCCCGCCGGTAGTACCCAGTACTTC
TRBV19	NA	NA	TRBJ1-1	CASSIRNTEAFF	TGTGCCAGTAGTATCAGGAACACTGAAGCTTTCTTT
TRBV2	NA	NA	TRBJ1-1	CASSAQNTEAFF	TGTGCCAGCAGTGCCCAGAACACTGAAGCTTTCTTT
TRBV28	NA	TRBD2	TRBJ2-1	CASSERTSGRRNEQFF	TGTGCCAGCAGTGAAAGGACTAGCGGGAGGCGGAATGAGCAGTTCTTC
TRBV2	NA	TRBD2	TRBJ2-2	CASTKREGRTGELFF	TGTGCCAGCACGAAACGGGAGGGCCGGACCGGGGAGCTGTTTTTT
TRBV6-5	NA	TRBD2	TRBJ2-7	CASSRGSLYEQYF	TGTGCCAGCAGCCGCGGGAGTCTATACGAGCAGTACTTC
TRBV13	NA	NA	TRBJ2-3	CASSLGGRLGDTQYF	TGTGCCAGCAGCTTAGGGGGCAGACTGGGAGATACGCAGTATTTT
TRBV15	NA	NA	TRBJ2-2	CATSRGAEETGELFF	TGTGCCACCAGCAGGGGAGCGGAGGAGACCGGGGAGCTGTTTTTT
TRBV19	NA	TRBD1	TRBJ2-3	CASSPLGGDTQYF	TGTGCCAGTAGCCCGCTAGGGGGCGATACGCAGTATTTT
TRBV9	NA	NA	TRBJ1-2	CASSPMTHGYTF	TGTGCCAGCAGTCCCATGACCCATGGCTACACCTTC
TRBV2	NA	TRBD1	TRBJ1-1	CASSEDQGARNTEAFF	TGTGCCAGCAGTGAAGATCAGGGGGCGCGAAACACTGAAGCTTTCTTT
TRBV5-4	NA	NA	TRBJ2-7	CASSFSGNSYEQYF	TGTGCCAGCAGCTTCTCCGGGAACTCCTACGAGCAGTACTTC
TRBV20-1	NA	NA	TRBJ1-2	CSAGTFYGYTF	TGCAGTGCGGGGACCTTCTATGGCTACACCTTC
TRBV6-5	NA	TRBD2	TRBJ2-5	CASRAGREETQYF	TGTGCCAGCAGGGCCGGGAGGGAAGAGACCCAGTACTTC
TRBV9	NA	TRBD2	TRBJ2-7	CASSPSGTSYEQYF	TGTGCCAGCAGCCCCAGCGGGACTAGCTACGAGCAGTACTTC
TRBV6-5	NA	NA	TRBJ2-1	CASARISYNEQFF	TGTGCCAGCGCTAGGATTTCCTACAATGAGCAGTTCTTC
TRBV11-3	NA	TRBD1	TRBJ2-1	CASSLGPGGQNEQFF	TGTGCCAGCAGCTTAGGGCCAGGGGGCCAGAATGAGCAGTTCTTC
TRBV6-5	NA	TRBD2	TRBJ2-7	CASSLLAGVGEQYF	TGTGCCAGCAGTCTACTAGCGGGAGTTGGGGAGCAGTACTTC
TRBV11-3	NA	TRBD1	TRBJ1-4	CASSPRRGPNEKLFF	TGTGCCAGCAGCCCCCGGAGGGGGCCTAATGAAAAACTGTTTTTT
TRBV11-2	NA	TRBD2	TRBJ2-2	CASSLGPLAGETGELFF	TGTGCCAGCAGCTTAGGCCCGCTAGCGGGAGAAACCGGGGAGCTGTTTTTT
TRBV10-3	NA	TRBD2	TRBJ2-5	CAISGVLAGSWTQYF	TGTGCCATCAGTGGCGTCCTAGCGGGATCTTGGACCCAGTACTTC
TRBV5-6	NA	NA	TRBJ2-7	CASSFDGSPYEQYF	TGTGCCAGCAGCTTTGACGGCTCACCCTACGAGCAGTACTTC
TRBV19	once	TRBD1	TRBJ2-7	CASSPGTGEYEQYF	TGTGCCAGTAGCCCCGGGACAGGGGAGTACGAGCAGTACTTC
TRBV27	NA	TRBD2	TRBJ2-2	CASTLAGGRTGELFF	TGTGCCAGCACCCTAGCGGGAGGCCGCACCGGGGAGCTGTTTTTT
TRBV25-1	NA	TRBD1	TRBJ2-7	CASSGTGPFTYEQYF	TGTGCCAGCAGTGGGACAGGACCGTTTACCTACGAGCAGTACTTC
TRBV27	NA	TRBD1	TRBJ2-6	CASSFQHRGPGANVLTF	TGTGCCAGCAGTTTTCAACACAGGGGGCCTGGGGCCAACGTCCTGACTTTC
TRBV5-6	NA	NA	TRBJ2-5	CASSYGEVRETQYF	TGTGCCAGCAGCTACGGGGAAGTTCGAGAGACCCAGTACTTC
TRBV7-2	NA	NA	TRBJ1-5	CASSPTGPNQPQHF	TGTGCCAGCAGCCCGACAGGACCTAATCAGCCCCAGCATTTT
TRBV5-1	NA	NA	TRBJ2-2	CASSGDRSNTGELFF	TGCGCCAGCAGCGGTGACAGGTCGAACACCGGGGAGCTGTTTTTT
TRBV30	NA	NA	TRBJ2-7	CAWSSMDTTYEQYF	TGTGCCTGGAGTTCCATGGACACCACCTACGAGCAGTACTTC
TRBV7-2	once	NA	TRBJ2-5	CASSLVGAPQETQYF	TGTGCCAGCAGCTTAGTGGGGGCTCCACAAGAGACCCAGTACTTC
TRBV29-1	NA	NA	TRBJ1-3	CSVELGLGNTIYF	TGCAGCGTTGAGTTGGGGCTGGGGAACACCATATATTTT